This T cell receptor beta chain stems from a study of control samples from healthy donors and cancer patients. Generated by immunoSEQ multiplex PCR, the TCRdb table keeps only in-frame clones and is missing some. This sample contains around 190,000 clones. CDR3 length: 15 residues. Unmatched junction bases numbered 8, after V lost 3 bases and J lost 8 bases. CDR1 is KGHSH and CDR2 is LQKENI in the germline V gene. The sequenced sample was blood. This sequence was found in a woman aged 25 to 39 in good health. The rearrangement links TRBV18 to TRBJ1-2, with 11 bases identical to TRBD1. The CDR3 sequence: CASSPTGQGAGGYTF. The CDR3 DNA sequence: TGTGCCAGCTCACCCACAGGACAGGGGGCTGGCGGCTACACCTTC.